This is a list of T cell receptor beta chains from one sample in a study of blood T cells in healthy people across ages. TCRdb re-derived calls from the 5' RACE reads in MiXCR, one entry per CDR3 protein. The sample carries 850,000 or so distinct CDR3 sequences, around 26% recorded once. Material: blood. These receptor sequences come from a woman older than 75 in good health. Both conserved end residues are part of each CDR3. The D gene is left open where the match is weak. Size is stated for part of the rows, as once, few or many counts, or as a class when the clone is expanded.

v_call: TRBV30; clone_size: NA; d_call: NA; j_call: TRBJ2-3; cdr3_aa: CAWSEQGCGTQYF; cdr3_nt: TGTGCCTGGAGTGAACAGGGTTGTGGTACGCAGTATTTT
v_call: TRBV3-1; clone_size: few; d_call: NA; j_call: TRBJ1-4; cdr3_aa: CASSQDLPGNEKLFF; cdr3_nt: TGTGCCAGCAGCCAAGATCTTCCTGGGAATGAAAAACTGTTTTTT
v_call: TRBV12-3/TRBV12-4; clone_size: many; d_call: NA; j_call: TRBJ1-2; cdr3_aa: CASSLNFLGVYGYTF; cdr3_nt: TGTGCCAGCAGTTTAAATTTCCTGGGGGTCTATGGCTACACCTTC
v_call: TRBV7-2; clone_size: many; d_call: TRBD1; j_call: TRBJ2-3; cdr3_aa: CASSPRDRVGTDTQYF; cdr3_nt: TGTGCCAGCAGCCCCCGGGACAGGGTGGGCACAGATACGCAGTATTTT
v_call: TRBV5-1; clone_size: few; d_call: TRBD1; j_call: TRBJ2-7; cdr3_aa: CASSAQGYAYEQYF; cdr3_nt: TGCGCCAGCAGCGCACAGGGGTATGCCTACGAGCAGTACTTC
v_call: TRBV15; clone_size: many; d_call: NA; j_call: TRBJ2-5; cdr3_aa: CATSKGVETQYF; cdr3_nt: TGTGCCACCAGCAAAGGGGTGGAGACCCAGTACTTC
v_call: TRBV6-4; clone_size: NA; d_call: NA; j_call: TRBJ2-1; cdr3_aa: CANSLSGGEQYNEQFF; cdr3_nt: TGTGCCAACAGTCTGTCCGGGGGAGAACAATACAATGAGCAGTTCTTC
v_call: TRBV7-2; clone_size: many; d_call: NA; j_call: TRBJ2-5; cdr3_aa: CASSRRKDQETQYF; cdr3_nt: TGTGCCAGCAGCCGTCGGAAAGACCAAGAGACCCAGTACTTC
v_call: TRBV2; clone_size: NA; d_call: TRBD1; j_call: TRBJ1-2; cdr3_aa: CASSGFRGPYGYTF; cdr3_nt: TGTGCCAGCAGTGGATTCAGGGGGCCCTATGGCTACACCTTC
v_call: TRBV7-2; clone_size: many; d_call: NA; j_call: TRBJ2-1; cdr3_aa: CASAAGYYNEQFF; cdr3_nt: TGTGCCAGCGCGGCGGGCTATTACAATGAGCAGTTCTTC
v_call: TRBV12-3/TRBV12-4; clone_size: NA; d_call: TRBD1; j_call: TRBJ2-2; cdr3_aa: CASRTGNTGERFF; cdr3_nt: TGTGCCAGCAGGACAGGGAACACCGGGGAGCGGTTTTTT